The 22 T cell receptor beta chains reported below all come from one sample, sequenced in a study of beta chain features in type 1 diabetes. Isolated RNA was reverse transcribed in full, so expressed TCRB transcripts were sequenced. Some clones are missing from TCRdb's copy, which holds only in-frame ones; the method was immunoSEQ multiplex PCR. The sample holds roughly 500,000 clones, roughly 31% seen once. The sequencing input was naive CD4+ T cells from blood. The receptors here all came from a man younger than 35 in good health.

The rearrangement links TRBV10-3 to TRBJ2-3; 9 positions agree with TRBD2. V shed 4 bases and J 0 bases; nucleotides not matched to a gene: 2. The germline CDR1 and CDR2 sequences are ENHRY and SYGVKD. The length of the CDR3 is 15 residues. The CDR3 nucleotides read TGTGCCATCAGTGCCACTAGCGGGAGCACAGATACGCAGTATTTT. It encodes CAISATSGSTDTQYF.

This clone turned up a few times. The chain is built from TRBV19 and TRBJ2-7; D remains unclear. The germline V gene has CDR1 LNHDA and CDR2 SQIVND (reference sequence). This CDR3 spans 13 amino acids. The germline V and J ends were trimmed by 4 bases and 3 bases, with 10 bases remaining between them. The CDR3 region has the DNA TGTGCCAGTAGTACTCTATACTACTACGAGCAGTACTTC. Its protein product is CASSTLYYYEQYF.

This clone was observed a handful of times. This chain links TRBV28 with TRBJ2-7; 14 nucleotides line up with TRBD2. The germline gives CDR1 MDHEN, CDR2 SYDVKM. This CDR3 has 17 amino acids. V lost 6 bases, J lost 4 bases, and 11 bases stayed unmatched. CDR3 amino acids: CASRSTSGRAKGYEQYF. CDR3 nucleotides: TGTGCCAGCAGATCGACTAGCGGGAGGGCAAAGGGATACGAGCAGTACTTC.

This clone was seen more than once but under ten times. This chain joins TRBV29-1 and TRBJ2-3; D gene unclear. There are 12 residues in the CDR3. Germline CDR1 is SQVTM and CDR2 is ANQGSEA. V dropped 4 bases and J dropped 5 bases, with 10 bases sitting between them. The CDR3 region is CSVGIGLDTQYF. CDR3 DNA: TGCAGCGTTGGGATCGGGTTAGATACGCAGTATTTT.

V usage is TRBV9 and J usage is TRBJ2-3; TRBD2 agrees at 12 bases. From germline, CDR1 is SGDLS and CDR2 YYNGEE. Germline trimming cut 4 bases from V and 2 bases from J; bases unmatched to any gene: 5. The CDR3 loop spans 16 amino acids. CDR3 nucleotides: TGTGCCAGCAGCTACCGGACTAGCGGGAACACAGATACGCAGTATTTT. Its protein product is CASSYRTSGNTDTQYF.

The table lists this clone with a few counts. The V gene is TRBV6-1, the J gene TRBJ1-2; 10 bases are shared with TRBD1. Unmatched junction bases numbered 7, after V lost 6 bases and J lost 6 bases. The CDR3 covers 14 residues. CDR1 is MNHNS and CDR2 is SASEGT in the germline V gene. The CDR3 spells CASSRTGGKHGYTF. As DNA, the CDR3 is TGTGCCAGCAGCAGGACAGGGGGTAAACATGGCTACACCTTC.

The sample holds a few counts of this clone. V and J are TRBV9 and TRBJ2-1; either TRBD1 or TRBD2 may supply D (5 bases each). The germline CDR1 and CDR2 sequences are SGDLS and YYNGEE. The CDR3 totals 14 residues. V was clipped by 3 bases and J by 8 bases, with 15 bases between them. The CDR3 bases are TGTGCCAGCAGCGACGGGACCCAATACGATGAGCAGTTCTTC. Translated, it gives CASSDGTQYDEQFF.

The CDR3 region is CASSLVREGEQFF. In DNA, the CDR3 is TGTGCCAGCAGCTTAGTCAGGGAGGGCGAGCAGTTCTTC. The chain combines TRBV7-9 with TRBJ2-1, with 7 bases aligning to TRBD2. Unmatched junction bases numbered 4, after V lost 1 base and J lost 10 bases. This CDR3 is built from 13 residues. CDR1 is SEHNR, CDR2 FQNEAQ, per germline (reference sequence).

The gene calls are TRBV29-1 and TRBJ1-3; the match to TRBD1 covers 8 bases. The CDR3 consists of 13 residues. V shed 7 bases, J shed 6 bases, and the junction held 8 bases outside the gene matches. Germline-derived CDR1 and CDR2 are SQVTM and ANQGSEA. CDR3 region: CSAYRTGKNTIYF. Here the CDR3 DNA reads TGCAGCGCCTACCGGACAGGGAAAAACACCATATATTTT. The full variable domain, its missing parts supplied by reference TRBV29-1 and TRBJ1-3, is SAVISQKPSRDICQRGTSLTIQCQVDSQVTMMFWYRQQPGQSLTLIATANQGSEATYESGFVIDKFPISRPNLTFSTLTVSNMSPEDSSIYLCSAYRTGKNTIYFGEGSWLTVV.

This clone appeared a few times. CDR3 in amino acids: CASSRGSLENGYTF. As DNA, the CDR3 is TGTGCCAGCAGCCGCGGGTCCTTGGAAAATGGCTACACCTTC. J is TRBJ1-2 and V is TRBV5-6; unclear D gene. The V end lost 4 bases, the J end lost 6 bases, and 16 bases lay between the germline ends. This CDR3 region has 14 residues. CDR1 is SGHDT and CDR2 is YYEEEE in the germline V gene.

This sequence joins TRBV4-1 and TRBJ2-2; 7 positions agree with TRBD2. The CDR3 is 16 amino acids. Germline V gene sequence: CDR1 MGHRA, CDR2 YSYEKL. V shed 4 bases, J shed 0 bases, and the junction held 5 bases outside the gene matches. CDR3 DNA sequence: TGCGCCAGCAGCCGCCCGGGAGGACCGAACACCGGGGAGCTGTTTTTT. Its translation: CASSRPGGPNTGELFF.

The chain has TRBV4-1 and TRBJ1-5, with TRBD1 matching 11 bases. J was trimmed by 0 bases and V by 3 bases; bases with no gene match: 7. The CDR3 loop spans 18 amino acids. Germline CDR1 reads MGHRA; CDR2 reads YSYEKL. The CDR3, as DNA: TGCGCCAGCAGCCAGATTTGGACAGGGGGCTCTAGCAATCAGCCCCAGCATTTT. Translated, it gives CASSQIWTGGSSNQPQHF.

The V call is TRBV28, the J call TRBJ1-4; D not certain. Germline V CDR1 and CDR2: MDHEN, SYDVKM. V was trimmed by 1 base and J by 6 bases, leaving 9 bases between them. The CDR3 totals 14 residues. For the CDR3, the DNA is TGTGCCAGCAGTTTATTCGGTGACGATGAAAAACTGTTTTTT. Protein: CASSLFGDDEKLFF.

This clone was seen more than once but under ten times. The chain employs TRBV30 and TRBJ2-7; D unclear. Germline CDR1 reads GTSNPN; CDR2 reads SVGIG (reference sequence). This CDR3 contains 12 residues. The ends were cut back, 3 bases at V and 6 bases at J, with 12 bases in the middle. CDR3 sequence: CAWSDNASEQYF. DNA of the CDR3: TGTGCCTGGAGCGACAATGCGTCCGAGCAGTACTTC.

The genes are TRBV7-2 and TRBJ2-5, with D hard to call. Germline V gene lookup returns CDR1 SGHTA and CDR2 FQGNSA. The CDR3 sequence is 13 residues long. Trimming removed 7 bases from V and 4 bases from J, with 13 bases in between. The CDR3 DNA sequence: TGTGCCAGCACTCGCGGTGGCGCAGAGACCCAGTACTTC. This translates into CASTRGGAETQYF.

The chain is built from TRBV2 and TRBJ1-5, with D perhaps matching TRBD1 (6 bases). The length of the CDR3 is 13 residues. Trimming stripped 3 bases from V and 7 bases from J, with 10 bases between. Germline values: CDR1 SNHLY, CDR2 FYNNEI. The CDR3 loop is CASSDRGGQPQHF. The CDR3 DNA sequence: TGTGCCAGCAGTGACAGGGGAGGCCAGCCCCAGCATTTT.

This clone was picked up a small number of times. V and J are TRBV5-4 and TRBJ2-5; 7 bases align to TRBD1. With V trimmed by 0 bases and J by 7 bases, 3 bases remained unmatched. From germline, CDR1 is SGHNT and CDR2 YYREEE (reference sequence). CDR3 length equals 13 residues. The CDR3 loop reads CASSLDRTGTQYF. DNA for the CDR3: TGTGCCAGCAGCTTGGACAGGACAGGGACCCAGTACTTC.

This clone showed up just a few times. DNA of the CDR3: TGCGCCAGCAGCCAAGATTACGGTGGAGGGCTTCTAGAGACCCAGTACTTC. Encoded protein: CASSQDYGGGLLETQYF. V is TRBV4-3 and J is TRBJ2-5; D possibly corresponds to TRBD2 (6 bases). The germline CDR1 and CDR2 sequences are LGHNA and YSLEER. V lost 0 bases to trimming and J lost 4 bases, with 18 bases between them. This CDR3 comprises 17 residues.

The rearrangement uses TRBV28 and TRBJ2-1; D unclear. Looked up from germline, CDR1 is MDHEN and CDR2 is SYDVKM. The V gene lost 8 bases and the J gene lost 5 bases, with 7 bases spanning the gap. This CDR3 region has 11 residues. The CDR3 DNA reads TGTGCCAGCGGTACTCACAATGAGCAGTTCTTC. This sequence encodes CASGTHNEQFF.

The table lists this clone with a few counts. The V call is TRBV29-1, the J call TRBJ2-5; the D gene is possibly TRBD2 (6 bases). This CDR3 region has 12 residues. V lost 7 bases and J lost 5, with 14 bases in between. The germline gives CDR1 SQVTM, CDR2 ANQGSEA. The CDR3 spells CSAEGGSETQYF. In DNA form, the CDR3 reads TGCAGCGCCGAAGGAGGGAGCGAGACCCAGTACTTC.

The chain employs TRBV7-2 and TRBJ2-7, with 10 bases fitting TRBD1. Trimming removed 0 bases from V and 3 bases from J; junction bases left unmatched: 2. The V gene's germline CDR1 is SGHTA and CDR2 FQGNSA. CDR3 length equals 15 residues. CDR3 sequence: CASSLAGQGYYEQYF. The CDR3 DNA sequence: TGTGCCAGCAGCTTAGCGGGACAGGGGTACTACGAGCAGTACTTC.

V usage is TRBV29-1 and J usage is TRBJ2-6; 8 bases are shared with TRBD1. Trimming cost V 4 bases and J 2 bases; bases outside gene matches: 7. Germline lookup yields CDR1 SQVTM and CDR2 ANQGSEA. The CDR3 has 16 amino acids. CDR3 amino acids: CSVGGDRGTGANVLTF. The CDR3 region has the DNA TGCAGCGTTGGAGGAGACAGGGGAACTGGGGCCAACGTCCTGACTTTC.